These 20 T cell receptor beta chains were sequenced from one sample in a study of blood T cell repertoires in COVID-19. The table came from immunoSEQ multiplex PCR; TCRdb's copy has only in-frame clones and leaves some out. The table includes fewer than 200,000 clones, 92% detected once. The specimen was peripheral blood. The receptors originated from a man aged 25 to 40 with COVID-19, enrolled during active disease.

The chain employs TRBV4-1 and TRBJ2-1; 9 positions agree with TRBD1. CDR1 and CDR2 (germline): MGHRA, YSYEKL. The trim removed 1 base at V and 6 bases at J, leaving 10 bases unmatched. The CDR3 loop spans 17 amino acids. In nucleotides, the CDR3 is TGCGCCAGCAGCCAAGTCCTCCGGGACAGGGCTTTCAATGAGCAGTTCTTC. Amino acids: CASSQVLRDRAFNEQFF.

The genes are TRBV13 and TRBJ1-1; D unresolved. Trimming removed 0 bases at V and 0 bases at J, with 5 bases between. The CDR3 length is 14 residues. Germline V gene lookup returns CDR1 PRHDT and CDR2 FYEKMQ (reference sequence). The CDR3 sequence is CASSLGQLNTEAFF. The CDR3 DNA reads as TGTGCCAGCAGCTTAGGACAGCTGAACACTGAAGCTTTCTTT.

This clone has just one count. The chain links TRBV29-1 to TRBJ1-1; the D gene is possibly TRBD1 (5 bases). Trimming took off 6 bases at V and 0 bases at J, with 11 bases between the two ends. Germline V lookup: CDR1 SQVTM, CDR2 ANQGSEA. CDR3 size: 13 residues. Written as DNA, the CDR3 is TGCAGCGTCGCGGGACGACTGAACACTGAAGCTTTCTTT. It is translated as CSVAGRLNTEAFF.

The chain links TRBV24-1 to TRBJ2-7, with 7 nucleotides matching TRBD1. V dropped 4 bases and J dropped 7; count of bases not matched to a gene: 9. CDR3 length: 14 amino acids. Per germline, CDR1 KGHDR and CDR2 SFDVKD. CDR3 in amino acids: CATSDWTGLREQYF. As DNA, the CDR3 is TGTGCCACCAGTGACTGGACAGGCCTTAGAGAGCAGTACTTC.

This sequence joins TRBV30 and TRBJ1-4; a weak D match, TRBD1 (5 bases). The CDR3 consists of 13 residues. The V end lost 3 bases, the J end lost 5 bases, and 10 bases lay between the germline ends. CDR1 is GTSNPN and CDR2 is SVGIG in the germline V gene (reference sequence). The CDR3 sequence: CAWRGALNEKLFF. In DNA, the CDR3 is TGTGCCTGGAGAGGGGCTCTAAATGAAAAACTGTTTTTT.

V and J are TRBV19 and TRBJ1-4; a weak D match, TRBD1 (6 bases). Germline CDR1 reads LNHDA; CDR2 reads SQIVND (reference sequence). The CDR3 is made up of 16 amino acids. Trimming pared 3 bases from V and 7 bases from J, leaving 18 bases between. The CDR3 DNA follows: TGTGCCAGTAGTATTGCGACAGGATTCCTAAGTGAAAAACTGTTTTTT. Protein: CASSIATGFLSEKLFF.

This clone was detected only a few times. Here the CDR3 DNA reads TGTGCCAGCAGCTTGGGGACAGGGGAGGGTGAGCAGTTCTTC. It yields the protein CASSLGTGEGEQFF. The chain employs TRBV7-9 and TRBJ2-1; 10 positions agree with TRBD1. The length of the CDR3 is 14 residues. Germline V lookup: CDR1 SEHNR, CDR2 FQNEAQ (reference sequence). V lost 3 bases to trimming and J lost 9 bases; unmatched junction nucleotides: 5.

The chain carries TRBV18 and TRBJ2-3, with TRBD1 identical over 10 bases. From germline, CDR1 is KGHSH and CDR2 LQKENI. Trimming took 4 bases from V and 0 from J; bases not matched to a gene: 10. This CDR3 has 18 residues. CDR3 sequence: CASSRQGATSTSTDTQYF. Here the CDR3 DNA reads TGTGCCAGCTCACGACAGGGGGCTACTTCGACGAGCACAGATACGCAGTATTTT.

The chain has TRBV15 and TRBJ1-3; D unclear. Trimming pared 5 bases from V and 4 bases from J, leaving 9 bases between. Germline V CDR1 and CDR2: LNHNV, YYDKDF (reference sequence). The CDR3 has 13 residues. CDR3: CATSSPGGNTIYF. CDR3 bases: TGTGCCACCAGCTCTCCAGGAGGAAACACCATATATTTT.

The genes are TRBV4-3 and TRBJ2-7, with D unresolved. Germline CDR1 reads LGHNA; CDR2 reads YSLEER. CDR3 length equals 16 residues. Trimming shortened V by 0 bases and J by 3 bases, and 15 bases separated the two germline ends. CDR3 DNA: TGCGCCAGCAGCCAAGAGATTGGTCTGGGCAGCTACGAGCAGTACTTC. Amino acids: CASSQEIGLGSYEQYF.

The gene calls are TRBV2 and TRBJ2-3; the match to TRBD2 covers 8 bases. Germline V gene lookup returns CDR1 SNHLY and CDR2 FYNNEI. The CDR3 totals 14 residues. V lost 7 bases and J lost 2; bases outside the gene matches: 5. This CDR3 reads CASTRTSPTDTQYF. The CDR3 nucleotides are TGTGCCAGCACTAGGACTAGCCCCACAGATACGCAGTATTTT.

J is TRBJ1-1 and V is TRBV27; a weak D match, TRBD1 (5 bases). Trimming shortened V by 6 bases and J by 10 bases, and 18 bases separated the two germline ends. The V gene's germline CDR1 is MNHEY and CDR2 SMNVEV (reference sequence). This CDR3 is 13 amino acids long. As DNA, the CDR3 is TGTGCCAGCAGAGGACAAGACTTATCAGGAGCTTTCTTT. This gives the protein CASRGQDLSGAFF.

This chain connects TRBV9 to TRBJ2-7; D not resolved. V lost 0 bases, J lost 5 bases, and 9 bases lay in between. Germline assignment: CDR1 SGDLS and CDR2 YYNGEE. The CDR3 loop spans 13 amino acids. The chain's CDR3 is CASSVDQVHEQYF. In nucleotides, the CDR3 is TGTGCCAGCAGCGTAGATCAGGTCCACGAGCAGTACTTC.

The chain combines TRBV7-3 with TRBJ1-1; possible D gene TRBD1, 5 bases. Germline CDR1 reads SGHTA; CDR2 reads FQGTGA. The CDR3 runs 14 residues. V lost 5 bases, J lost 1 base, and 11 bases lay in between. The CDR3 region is CASSPSDRNTEAFF. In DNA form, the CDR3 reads TGTGCCAGCAGCCCCTCCGACAGGAACACTGAAGCTTTCTTT.

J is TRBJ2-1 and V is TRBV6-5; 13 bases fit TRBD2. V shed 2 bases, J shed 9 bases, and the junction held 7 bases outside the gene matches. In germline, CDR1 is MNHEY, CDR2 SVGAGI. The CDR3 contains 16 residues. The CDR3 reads CASSYEGLAGTVEQFF. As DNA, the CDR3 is TGTGCCAGCAGTTACGAGGGACTAGCGGGAACCGTTGAGCAGTTCTTC.

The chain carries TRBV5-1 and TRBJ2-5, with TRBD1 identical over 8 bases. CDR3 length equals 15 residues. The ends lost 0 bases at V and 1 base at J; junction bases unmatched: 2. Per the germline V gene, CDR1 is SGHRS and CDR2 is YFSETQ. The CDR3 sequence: CASSLAGTGQETQYF. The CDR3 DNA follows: TGCGCCAGCAGCTTGGCCGGGACAGGCCAAGAGACCCAGTACTTC.

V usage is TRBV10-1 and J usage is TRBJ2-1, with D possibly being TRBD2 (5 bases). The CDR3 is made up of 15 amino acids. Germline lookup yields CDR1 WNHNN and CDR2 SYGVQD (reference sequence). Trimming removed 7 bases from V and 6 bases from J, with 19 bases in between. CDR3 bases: TGCGCCAGCAACCTTAGGGAGAGAAAGAGCAATGAGCAGTTCTTC. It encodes CASNLRERKSNEQFF.

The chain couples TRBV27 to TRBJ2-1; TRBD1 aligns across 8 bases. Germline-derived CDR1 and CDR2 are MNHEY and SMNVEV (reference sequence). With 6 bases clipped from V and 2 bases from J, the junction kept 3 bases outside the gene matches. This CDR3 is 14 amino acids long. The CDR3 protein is CASSSGGPYNEQFF. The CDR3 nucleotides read TGTGCCAGCAGCTCAGGGGGCCCCTACAATGAGCAGTTCTTC.

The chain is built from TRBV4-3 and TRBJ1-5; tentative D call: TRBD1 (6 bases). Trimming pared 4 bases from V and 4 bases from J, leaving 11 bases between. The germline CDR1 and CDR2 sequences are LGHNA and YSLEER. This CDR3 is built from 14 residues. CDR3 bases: TGCGCCAGCAGCCGTTCCGGGACAAATCAGCCCCAGCATTTT. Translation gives CASSRSGTNQPQHF.

The CDR3 DNA follows: TGTGCCAGCAGCTTAACGGGCGACGAGCAGTACTTC. Amino acid sequence: CASSLTGDEQYF. The chain uses TRBV7-3 and TRBJ2-7; D unclear. Trimming left V 0 bases short and J 5 bases short, with 5 bases between. The CDR3 is 12 residues long. Looked up from germline, CDR1 is SGHTA and CDR2 is FQGTGA.